These 21 T cell receptor beta chains were all obtained from the same sample, sequenced in a study of blood T cells in healthy people across ages. The second PCR ran roughly 6 to 12 cycles with a sample-barcoded 5' primer and J-beta primers. TCRdb reprocessed the 5' RACE reads with MiXCR, giving one entry per CDR3 protein. The sample holds around 970,000 distinct CDR3 sequences, just over 50% seen once. Input material: blood. The source of these receptors is a woman in her sixties or seventies in good health.

This chain joins TRBV12-3 or TRBV12-4 and TRBJ2-2; D is undetermined. V was shortened by 5 bases and J by 7 bases, with 14 bases between the two germline ends. The CDR3 is 14 residues long. The CDR3 DNA reads as TGTGCCAGCAGTCGGACGGGCCGAGTCGGGGAGCTGTTTTTT. Translation: CASSRTGRVGELFF.

The chain has TRBV7-8 and TRBJ2-7, with 7 positions matching TRBD2. The germline CDR1 and CDR2 sequences are SGHVS and FQNEAQ. Trimming cost V 3 bases and J 5 bases; bases outside gene matches: 4. The CDR3 is 13 amino acids. The CDR3 region has the DNA TGTGCCAGCAGCTTTTGGACTAGTGACGAGCAGTACTTC. It yields the protein CASSFWTSDEQYF.

The genes are TRBV20-1 and TRBJ2-1; 8 bases agree with TRBD2. CDR3 length: 14 residues. V lost 1 base and J lost 5; bases outside the gene matches: 4. Germline CDR1 DFQATT, CDR2 SNEGSKA (reference sequence). The CDR3 spells CSARGSGENNEQFF. Here the CDR3 DNA reads TGCAGTGCTAGAGGTAGCGGGGAGAACAATGAGCAGTTCTTC.

The V gene is TRBV7-9, the J gene TRBJ2-7, with 12 bases matching TRBD2. This CDR3 has 16 residues. J was trimmed by 3 bases and V by 5 bases; bases with no gene match: 8. The germline V gene has CDR1 SEHNR and CDR2 FQNEAQ (reference sequence). The CDR3 DNA reads TGTGCCAGCAGCCCGAGGACTAGCGGGACTCGCTACGAGCAGTACTTC. It encodes CASSPRTSGTRYEQYF.

This chain connects TRBV21-1 to TRBJ2-7; TRBD2, the table's D call, was not compared with the DNA. TRBV21-1 counts as a pseudogene. The CDR3 is made up of 17 amino acids. DNA for the CDR3: TGTGCCGGCAGCAAAGAGATAGCGGGAGTCCCCTCCTACGAGCAGTACTTC. Translated: CAGSKEIAGVPSYEQYF.

The chain carries TRBV29-1 and TRBJ2-3, with D possibly matching TRBD1 (5 bases). The CDR3 runs to 15 residues. Germline CDR1 is SQVTM and CDR2 is ANQGSEA. V shed 4 bases and J shed 2 bases, with 16 bases lying between them. This CDR3 is CSVGPELGHTDTQYF. The CDR3 nucleotides read TGCAGCGTTGGACCAGAATTAGGACACACAGATACGCAGTATTTT.

The CDR3: CSASKRGGPDTQYF. CDR3 DNA sequence: TGCAGTGCAAGTAAGCGGGGGGGCCCGGATACGCAGTATTTT. The rearrangement joins TRBV20-1 to TRBJ2-3, with 10 positions matching TRBD2. The trim removed 6 bases at V and 6 bases at J, leaving 9 bases unmatched. Germline CDR1 DFQATT, CDR2 SNEGSKA (reference sequence). This CDR3 region has 14 residues.

This clonotype was counted only a few times. This chain uses TRBV14 with TRBJ1-4; tentatively, D is TRBD1 (5 bases). The germline V gene has CDR1 SGHDN and CDR2 FVKESK. The V and J ends lost 4 bases and 7 bases respectively, with 22 bases between them. This CDR3 region has 17 residues. CDR3 nucleotide sequence: TGTGCCAGCAGCCGGACACCCAAAGACCTTGGGGGTGAAAAACTGTTTTTT. This gives the protein CASSRTPKDLGGEKLFF. Looking up the rest from reference TRBV14 and TRBJ1-4 gives the full variable domain: EAGVTQFPSHSVIEKGQTVTLRCDPISGHDNLYWYRRVMGKEIKFLLHFVKESKQDESGMPNNRFLAERTGGTYSTLKVQPAELEDSGVYFCASSRTPKDLGGEKLFFGSGTQLSVL.

V and J are TRBV29-1 and TRBJ1-1, with a possible D match to TRBD1 (6 bases). CDR1 SQVTM and CDR2 ANQGSEA come from the germline V gene. The CDR3 extends over 12 amino acids. The CDR3 region is CTLGKGDTEAFF. The CDR3 coding sequence is TGCACTCTCGGGAAGGGGGACACTGAAGCTTTCTTT. Drawing the rest from reference TRBV29-1 and TRBJ1-1, the complete variable domain is SAVISQKPSRDICQRGTSLTIQCQVDSQVTMMFWYRQQPGQSLTLIATANQGSEATYESGFVIDKFPISRPNLTFSTLTVSNMSPEDSSIYLCTLGKGDTEAFFGQGTRLTVV.

This clonotype was counted between two and nine times. The V call is TRBV12-3 or TRBV12-4, the J call TRBJ1-2; no clear D. This CDR3 spans 14 amino acids. V dropped 3 bases and J dropped 3 bases, with 11 bases sitting between them. The CDR3 region is CASSFYTSHYGYTF. The CDR3 DNA sequence: TGTGCCAGCAGTTTTTACACCTCTCACTATGGCTACACCTTC.

The chain has TRBV20-1 and TRBJ2-1, with 12 bases identical to TRBD2. Germline V CDR1 and CDR2: DFQATT, SNEGSKA (reference sequence). With 5 bases clipped from V and 9 bases from J, the junction kept 11 bases outside the gene matches. The CDR3 covers 15 residues. The CDR3 DNA reads TGCAGTGCTCCACGCCCGACTAGCGGGAGTGGTGAGCAGTTCTTC. It translates to CSAPRPTSGSGEQFF.

The J gene is TRBJ2-1, the V gene TRBV29-1, with D tentatively TRBD2 (5 bases). V shed 0 bases and J shed 2 bases, with 8 bases lying between them. Looked up from germline, CDR1 is SQVTM and CDR2 is ANQGSEA. The CDR3 loop spans 14 amino acids. The CDR3 DNA reads as TGCAGCGTTGAAGATGCCGGGACCTACAATGAGCAGTTCTTC. It is translated as CSVEDAGTYNEQFF.

The chain employs TRBV7-9 and TRBJ1-1; tentatively, D is TRBD1 (6 bases). This CDR3 contains 13 residues. Per germline, CDR1 SEHNR and CDR2 FQNEAQ (reference sequence). Between the trimmed V and J ends, which lost 5 bases and 11 bases, there was a span of 18 bases. Here the CDR3 reads CASSPGDSAGAFF. The CDR3 DNA follows: TGTGCCAGCAGCCCAGGGGACTCGGCGGGGGCTTTCTTT.

This clonotype has only a few counts. This chain links TRBV12-3 or TRBV12-4 with TRBJ2-3; D is unclear. The CDR3 consists of 16 residues. V lost 3 bases to trimming and J lost 2 bases, with 15 bases between them. CDR3 protein: CASSFGSGLDTDTQYF. In DNA, the CDR3 is TGTGCCAGCAGTTTTGGGTCCGGATTAGACACAGATACGCAGTATTTT.

V usage is TRBV3-1 and J usage is TRBJ2-1; 8 bases line up with TRBD2. Germline CDR1 and CDR2: LGHDT and YNNKEL (reference sequence). The CDR3 sequence is 19 residues long. Losses at the gene ends were 4 bases for V and 8 bases for J; bases not matched to a gene: 22. The CDR3 sequence: CASSRAGKREREKSHEQFF. CDR3 nucleotide sequence: TGTGCCAGCAGCCGGGCGGGGAAGAGGGAGCGGGAGAAATCCCATGAGCAGTTCTTC.

This chain joins TRBV29-1 and TRBJ2-1; 15 bases line up with TRBD2. The CDR3 extends over 15 amino acids. Germline trimming cut 7 bases from V and 4 bases from J; bases unmatched to any gene: 5. Germline assignment: CDR1 SQVTM and CDR2 ANQGSEA. This CDR3 is CSGSGTSGRYNEQFF. The CDR3 DNA reads TGCAGCGGGAGCGGGACTAGCGGGAGGTACAATGAGCAGTTCTTC.

This clonotype has just a few counts. V gene TRBV7-2 combines with J gene TRBJ2-7; 12 bases line up with TRBD2. The CDR3 spans 15 residues. The V gene end was trimmed by 4 bases and the J gene end by 4 bases; junction bases not matched to a gene: 5. Germline V CDR1 and CDR2: SGHTA, FQGNSA. The CDR3 spells CASSSGLAGTYEQYF. In nucleotides, the CDR3 is TGTGCCAGCAGCTCCGGACTAGCGGGAACTTACGAGCAGTACTTC.

CDR3 DNA: TGTGCCAGCAGTTCCCCCGGTATAGCGTTCTCCTACGAGCAGTACTTC. Protein product: CASSSPGIAFSYEQYF. This chain uses TRBV28 with TRBJ2-7, with a possible D match to TRBD2 (5 bases). There are 16 residues in the CDR3. V lost 4 bases to trimming and J lost 0 bases, with 16 bases between them. Germline V CDR1 and CDR2: MDHEN, SYDVKM.

The chain is built from TRBV20-1 and TRBJ2-7; TRBD2 agrees at 12 bases. This CDR3 is 15 amino acids long. V shed 1 base and J 2 bases; nucleotides not matched to a gene: 3. In germline, CDR1 is DFQATT, CDR2 SNEGSKA (reference sequence). The chain's CDR3 is CSARVRLAGAYEQYF. CDR3 DNA sequence: TGCAGTGCTAGAGTCAGACTAGCGGGAGCCTACGAGCAGTACTTC.

This clonotype was seen repeatedly, ten times or more. V and J are TRBV12-3 or TRBV12-4 and TRBJ1-5; D gene uncertain. Trimming stripped 5 bases from V and 6 bases from J, with 8 bases between. CDR3 length: 12 amino acids. CDR3 amino acids: CASSLLGQPQHF. CDR3 coding DNA: TGTGCCAGCAGTCTCCTCGGTCAGCCCCAGCATTTT.

This clonotype was detected only a few times. In DNA, the CDR3 is TGCAGTGCTAGGATTACGGGGCGACAAGAGACCCAGTACTTC. Translated: CSARITGRQETQYF. The chain combines TRBV20-1 with TRBJ2-5, with D perhaps given as TRBD1 or TRBD2 (5 bases each). Trimming pared 3 bases from V and 2 bases from J, leaving 13 bases between. Looked up from germline, CDR1 is DFQATT and CDR2 is SNEGSKA (reference sequence). This CDR3 is 14 amino acids long.